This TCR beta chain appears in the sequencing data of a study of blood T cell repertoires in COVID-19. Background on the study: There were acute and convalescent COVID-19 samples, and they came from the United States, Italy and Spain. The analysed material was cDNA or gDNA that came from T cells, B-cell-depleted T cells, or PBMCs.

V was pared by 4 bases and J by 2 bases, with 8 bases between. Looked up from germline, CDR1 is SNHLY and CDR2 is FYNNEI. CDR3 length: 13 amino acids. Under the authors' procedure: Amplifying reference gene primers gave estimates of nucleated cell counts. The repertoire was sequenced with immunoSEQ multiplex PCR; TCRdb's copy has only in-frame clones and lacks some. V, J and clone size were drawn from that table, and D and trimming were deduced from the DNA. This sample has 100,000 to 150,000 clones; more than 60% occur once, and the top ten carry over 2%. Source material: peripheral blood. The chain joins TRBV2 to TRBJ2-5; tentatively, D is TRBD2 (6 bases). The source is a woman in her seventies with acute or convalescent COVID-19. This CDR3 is CASSGGGQETQYF. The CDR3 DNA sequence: TGTGCCAGCAGTGGTGGGGGGCAAGAGACCCAGTACTTC.